The 19 T cell receptor beta chains listed next were all sequenced from one sample in a study of T-cell memory formation after mild COVID-19. TCRdb re-analysed the 5' RACE reads in MiXCR, keeping a single row per CDR3 protein. The table includes hundreds of thousands of distinct CDR3 sequences, more than 15% detected once. Input material: PBMCs or a T cell subset sorted from them (not recorded which). The receptor source for this set is a man aged 18-30 years who had mild COVID-19 (a few samples of this study predate the infection). Cell type and time point are not known.

This clonotype was detected only once. The chain employs TRBV12-3 or TRBV12-4 and TRBJ2-3; a possible D gene is TRBD2 (5 bases). There are 16 residues in the CDR3. Trimming stripped 0 bases from V and 7 bases from J, with 17 bases between. This chain's CDR3 is CASSLAAADLTNTQYF. The CDR3 nucleotides read TGTGCCAGCAGTTTAGCCGCAGCGGACCTCACGAATACGCAGTATTTT.

The chain links TRBV4-1 to TRBJ2-7; 10 bases match TRBD1. Germline V gives CDR1 MGHRA, CDR2 YSYEKL. The V and J ends lost 2 bases and 5 bases, in that order; junction bases with no gene match: 6. This CDR3 has 15 residues. CDR3 region: CASSQIATGGNEQYF. CDR3 nucleotide sequence: TGCGCCAGCAGCCAAATCGCGACAGGGGGCAACGAGCAGTACTTC.

The V call is TRBV7-6, the J call TRBJ2-1; TRBD2 agrees at 9 bases. The CDR3 extends over 16 amino acids. Looked up from germline, CDR1 is SGHVS and CDR2 is FNYEAQ. The ends lost 0 bases at V and 14 bases at J; junction bases unmatched: 14. Here the CDR3 DNA reads TGTGCCAGCAGCTTAGCCGGGCGGGGGGGCATCAGACCCAAGTTCTTC. It yields the protein CASSLAGRGGIRPKFF.

The genes are TRBV19 and TRBJ1-1; no clear D gene. Germline lookup yields CDR1 LNHDA and CDR2 SQIVND (reference sequence). Trimming pared 7 bases from V and 9 bases from J, leaving 15 bases between. This CDR3 has 12 amino acids. CDR3 bases: TGTGCCAGTATCGGGCCGGCCCGGCAAGCTTTCTTT. It encodes CASIGPARQAFF.

The sample holds a few counts of this clonotype. This chain uses TRBV5-8 with TRBJ2-7, with 9 bases fitting TRBD1. This CDR3 has 16 residues. In germline, CDR1 is SGHTS, CDR2 YDEGEE. V was pared by 3 bases and J by 4 bases, with 11 bases of the junction left unmatched. This CDR3 is CASSWGSGTGLYEQYF. The CDR3 bases are TGTGCCAGCAGCTGGGGCTCCGGGACAGGGCTATACGAGCAGTACTTC.

The rearrangement uses TRBV11-2 and TRBJ2-3; 7 bases map to TRBD2. CDR3 length: 15 residues. Trimming cost V 4 bases and J 5 bases; bases outside gene matches: 9. Germline V gives CDR1 SGHAT, CDR2 FQNNGV. The CDR3: CASSSISGVRDTQYF. The CDR3 bases are TGTGCCAGCAGCTCCATCAGCGGGGTAAGAGATACGCAGTATTTT.

This clonotype was picked up a small number of times. The chain employs TRBV7-2 and TRBJ2-1; no reliable D call. From germline, CDR1 is SGHTA and CDR2 FQGNSA. The V gene lost 2 bases and the J gene lost 2 bases, with 10 bases spanning the gap. The CDR3 runs 15 residues. The CDR3 is CASSLSLTPYNEQFF. CDR3 bases: TGTGCCAGCAGCTTATCCCTGACACCCTACAATGAGCAGTTCTTC. Full variable domain (rest looked up from reference TRBV7-2 and TRBJ2-1): GAGVSQSPSNKVTEKGKDVELRCDPISGHTALYWYRQSLGQGLEFLIYFQGNSAPDKSGLPSDRFSAERTGGSVSTLTIQRTQQEDSAVYLCASSLSLTPYNEQFFGPGTRLTVL.

This clonotype was detected a few times. The rearrangement joins TRBV5-1 to TRBJ2-7; D is possibly TRBD2 (6 bases). Trimming pared 4 bases from V and 5 bases from J, leaving 13 bases between. The length of the CDR3 is 13 residues. Germline values: CDR1 SGHRS, CDR2 YFSETQ. CDR3 DNA: TGCGCCAGCAGCCCCGGAGGGACCCACGAGCAGTACTTC. Protein sequence: CASSPGGTHEQYF. Based on the CDR3 plus reference TRBV5-1 and TRBJ2-7, the full variable domain is KAGVTQTPRYLIKTRGQQVTLSCSPISGHRSVSWYQQTPGQGLQFLFEYFSETQRNKGNFPGRFSGRQFSNSRSEMNVSTLELGDSALYLCASSPGGTHEQYFGPGTRLTVT.

This clonotype was counted between two and nine times. The V and J genes are TRBV11-2 and TRBJ2-5, with TRBD1 as a possible D gene (5 bases). The CDR3 runs to 12 residues. Per germline, CDR1 SGHAT and CDR2 FQNNGV. Between the trimmed V and J ends, which lost 5 bases and 5 bases, there was a span of 9 bases. The DNA of the CDR3 is TGTGCCAGCAGCGGCCCAGGGGAGACCCAGTACTTC. This gives the protein CASSGPGETQYF.

This clonotype was seen only a few times. The chain recombines TRBV5-1 with TRBJ2-1, with 10 bases aligning to TRBD1. This CDR3 contains 16 residues. J lost 8 bases, V lost 5 bases, and 13 bases had no gene match. CDR1 and CDR2 from the germline V gene are SGHRS and YFSETQ. This chain's CDR3 is CASRHSFGQGGDEQFF. For the CDR3, the DNA is TGCGCCAGCAGACACAGCTTCGGACAGGGGGGCGATGAGCAGTTCTTC.

This clonotype was recorded many times. This chain connects TRBV20-1 to TRBJ2-1, with D possibly matching TRBD2 (6 bases). Trimming left V 0 bases short and J 1 base short, with 13 bases between. The CDR3 consists of 16 residues. Germline CDR1 DFQATT, CDR2 SNEGSKA (reference sequence). The CDR3 is CSARDMRGGSYNEQFF. CDR3 sequence (DNA): TGCAGTGCTAGAGATATGCGGGGAGGTTCCTACAATGAGCAGTTCTTC.

This clonotype appeared a few times. The chain joins TRBV20-1 to TRBJ2-3, with D tentatively TRBD2 (6 bases). V shed 4 bases and J shed 0 bases, with 11 bases lying between them. Germline V gene data show CDR1 as DFQATT and CDR2 as SNEGSKA (reference sequence). The CDR3 contains 14 residues. The CDR3 reads CSAKVGGSTDTQYF. The CDR3 bases are TGCAGTGCTAAGGTCGGGGGAAGCACAGATACGCAGTATTTT.

This sequence joins TRBV7-2 and TRBJ1-3; D not certain. The CDR3 runs to 15 residues. V was shortened by 2 bases and J by 0 bases, with 8 bases between the two germline ends. Germline V lookup: CDR1 SGHTA, CDR2 FQGNSA. Here the CDR3 reads CASSLWPSSGNTIYF. The DNA for the CDR3 is TGTGCCAGCAGCTTATGGCCGTCCTCTGGAAACACCATATATTTT.

In its sample, this clonotype was seen a few times. The rearrangement joins TRBV20-1 to TRBJ2-7; D is possibly TRBD2 (7 bases). The length of the CDR3 is 18 residues. CDR1 DFQATT and CDR2 SNEGSKA come from the germline V gene (reference sequence). The V end lost 0 bases, the J end lost 0 bases, and 21 bases lay between the germline ends. The CDR3 protein is CSARDWAGGLLPSYEQYF. In nucleotides, the CDR3 is TGCAGTGCTAGAGATTGGGCCGGGGGGCTCCTCCCCTCCTACGAGCAGTACTTC.

The rearrangement uses TRBV27 and TRBJ2-7, with TRBD1 matching 7 bases. J gave up 6 bases and V 5 bases, and 10 bases lay outside the gene matches. Germline lookup yields CDR1 MNHEY and CDR2 SMNVEV (reference sequence). The CDR3 covers 14 residues. CDR3 loop: CASSKQGIVREQYF. In DNA form, the CDR3 reads TGTGCCAGCAGTAAACAGGGGATCGTTCGCGAGCAGTACTTC.

This clonotype was recorded a few times. The chain couples TRBV4-1 to TRBJ1-6; D gene unclear. Germline V lookup: CDR1 MGHRA, CDR2 YSYEKL. This CDR3 contains 16 residues. V was cut by 0 bases and J by 17 bases, with 23 bases left in between. Written as DNA, the CDR3 is TGCGCCAGCAGCCAAGATCGTAGGCCTTCGGAAATGGGCGTCCACTTT. It codes for CASSQDRRPSEMGVHF.

J is TRBJ1-5 and V is TRBV2; possible D gene TRBD1, 6 bases. V lost 3 bases, J lost 7 bases, and 13 bases lay in between. The CDR3 consists of 14 residues. Germline loops: CDR1 SNHLY, CDR2 FYNNEI. The CDR3 loop reads CASSESSGGQPQHF. CDR3 sequence (DNA): TGTGCCAGCAGTGAGTCCTCGGGGGGCCAGCCCCAGCATTTT. Based on the CDR3 plus reference TRBV2 and TRBJ1-5, the full variable domain is EPEVTQTPSHQVTQMGQEVILRCVPISNHLYFYWYRQILGQKVEFLVSFYNNEISEKSEIFDDQFSVERPDGSNFTLKIRSTKLEDSAMYFCASSESSGGQPQHFGDGTRLSIL.

This chain links TRBV3-1 with TRBJ2-3; D is perhaps TRBD2 (6 bases). The CDR3 consists of 15 residues. The germline CDR1 and CDR2 sequences are LGHDT and YNNKEL (reference sequence). V was trimmed by 0 bases and J by 10 bases, leaving 17 bases between them. The CDR3 nucleotides read TGTGCCAGCAGCCAAGATACTAGCCGGGGAGTGGCGCAGTATTTT. This encodes CASSQDTSRGVAQYF.

This clonotype was found many times. The chain couples TRBV7-8 to TRBJ2-7; D not certain. CDR3 size: 14 residues. Trimming took 5 bases from V and 0 from J, leaving 11 bases between them. Germline CDR1 is SGHVS and CDR2 is FQNEAQ. This CDR3 reads CASSPPAHSYEQYF. The CDR3 coding sequence is TGTGCCAGCAGCCCCCCCGCCCACTCCTACGAGCAGTACTTC.